Presented here are 2 T cell receptor beta chains from one specimen sequenced in a study of Graves' ophthalmopathy and Graves' hyperthyroidism. Amplification from RNA transcripts yielded the TCR beta CDR3 regions. Investigators did first-round RT-PCR with HTBI primers, then second-round multiplex PCR. TCRdb processed the multiplex PCR reads anew with MiXCR; each CDR3 protein has one entry. The sample has about 600,000 distinct CDR3 sequences, under 45% seen once. Sequencing was done on a sample of peripheral blood or thyroid tissue (not recorded which). The receptor source for this set is an adult man with Graves' hyperthyroidism.

Concerning this clonotype: A much larger clonotype is one base distant, so this may be a read error. The chain joins TRBV11-2 to TRBJ2-7, with D possibly TRBD1 on 6 matching bases. The CDR3 contains 13 residues. Germline V CDR1 and CDR2: SGHAT, FQNNGV. DNA for the CDR3: TGTGCCAGCAGCTCCGGGACAATCTACGAGCGGTACTTC. Translating it yields CASSSGTIYERYF.

This chain links TRBV7-9 with TRBJ2-2, with D tentatively TRBD1 (6 bases). The CDR3 is made up of 13 amino acids. The V and J ends lost 2 bases and 8 bases respectively, with 9 bases between them. Germline CDR1 is SEHNR and CDR2 is FQNEAQ (reference sequence). CDR3 nucleotide sequence: TGTGCCAGCAGCTTAAGCGGACAGGGGGAGCTGTTTTTT. This sequence encodes CASSLSGQGELFF.